The 10 T cell receptor beta chains below come from one sample, sequenced in a study of early T cells in non-severe SARS-CoV-2 infection. A single record per CDR3 protein comes from TCRdb applying MiXCR to the 5' RACE reads. The table has 80,000 to 100,000 distinct CDR3 sequences, 14% seen once. Material: whole blood. The source of these receptors is an adult who was a healthcare worker with PCR-confirmed SARS-CoV-2 infection or an uninfected control (not recorded which).

This clonotype was observed a few times. The chain combines TRBV6-5 with TRBJ2-1; the match to TRBD1 covers 7 bases. This CDR3 spans 16 amino acids. From germline, CDR1 is MNHEY and CDR2 SVGAGI. Trimming at V came to 2 bases and at J to 1 base, leaving 5 bases not matched to a gene. CDR3 DNA: TGTGCCAGCAGTTACGACAGGGAGTTGTCCTACAATGAGCAGTTCTTC. It specifies CASSYDRELSYNEQFF.

This clonotype was counted between two and nine times. This CDR3 is CASSSTSEGPYNSPLHF. The CDR3 DNA reads TGTGCCAGCAGTTCCACCTCCGAGGGGCCCTATAATTCACCCCTCCACTTT. This chain links TRBV28 with TRBJ1-6, with D possibly being TRBD1 (5 bases). Germline V gives CDR1 MDHEN, CDR2 SYDVKM. Trimming left V 4 bases short and J 2 bases short, with 15 bases between. This CDR3 spans 17 amino acids.

In this sample, this clonotype turned up a few times. The genes are TRBV11-2 and TRBJ2-1; 9 bases match TRBD2. With V trimmed by 4 bases and J by 2 bases, 3 bases remained unmatched. Germline V gene lookup returns CDR1 SGHAT and CDR2 FQNNGV. The CDR3 length is 15 residues. The CDR3 bases are TGTGCCAGCAGCTCCCGGACTAGCGCCTACAATGAGCAGTTCTTC. Its protein product is CASSSRTSAYNEQFF.

Only a few counts were recorded for this clonotype. V gene TRBV19 combines with J gene TRBJ1-5, with unresolved D. The germline V gene has CDR1 LNHDA and CDR2 SQIVND (reference sequence). The CDR3 covers 14 residues. V dropped 2 bases and J dropped 1 base, with 6 bases sitting between them. The CDR3 nucleotides read TGTGCCAGTAGTATAAAGGGCAGCAATCAGCCCCAGCATTTT. This sequence encodes CASSIKGSNQPQHF.

This clonotype was seen only a few times. The chain joins TRBV7-9 to TRBJ2-7; the D is unclear. The length of the CDR3 is 13 residues. Germline values: CDR1 SEHNR, CDR2 FQNEAQ (reference sequence). The V end was cut by 0 bases, the J end by 1 base, with 4 bases between. This CDR3 reads CASSLAGSYEQYF. CDR3 coding DNA: TGTGCCAGCAGCTTAGCAGGGTCCTACGAGCAGTACTTC.

This clonotype has at least ten counts. The J gene is TRBJ2-1, the V gene TRBV7-3; 11 positions match TRBD2. Germline assignment: CDR1 SGHTA and CDR2 FQGTGA. The V and J ends lost 5 bases and 3 bases, in that order; junction bases with no gene match: 9. The CDR3 runs to 17 residues. CDR3 loop: CASSSTSSGGFYNEQFF. Written as DNA, the CDR3 is TGTGCCAGCAGCAGCACCTCTAGCGGGGGGTTCTACAATGAGCAGTTCTTC.

This clonotype was observed once. The chain recombines TRBV6-5 with TRBJ1-1, with TRBD1 matching 9 bases. The CDR3 has 15 residues. Germline CDR1 and CDR2: MNHEY and SVGAGI. Germline trimming cut 3 bases from V and 3 bases from J; bases unmatched to any gene: 5. CDR3 coding DNA: TGTGCCAGCAGTTATGGACAGGGGCTGGACACTGAAGCTTTCTTT. Protein sequence: CASSYGQGLDTEAFF.

Only a few counts were recorded for this clonotype. The chain carries TRBV2 and TRBJ2-1, with D unclear. Germline assignment: CDR1 SNHLY and CDR2 FYNNEI. The CDR3 contains 12 residues. V was clipped by 2 bases and J by 6 bases, with 5 bases between them. The CDR3 DNA is TGTGCCAGCAGTGAACAGAGCAATGAGCAGTTCTTC. Amino acid sequence: CASSEQSNEQFF.

In this sample, this clonotype turned up many times. The rearrangement links TRBV4-2 to TRBJ2-5, with a possible D match to TRBD1 (6 bases). This CDR3 contains 13 residues. From germline, CDR1 is LGHNA and CDR2 YNFKEQ. V was pared by 4 bases and J by 3 bases, with 9 bases between. CDR3 sequence (DNA): TGTGCCAGCAGCCTCGGACAGAAAGAGACCCAGTACTTC. This encodes CASSLGQKETQYF.

This clonotype occurred a few times. This chain uses TRBV6-5 with TRBJ1-5, with TRBD1 matching over 8 bases. Germline-derived CDR1 and CDR2 are MNHEY and SVGAGI. This CDR3 has 13 residues. V lost 6 bases and J lost 6; bases outside the gene matches: 4. DNA for the CDR3: TGTGCCAGCAGCCGTGACAGGGGTCAGCCCCAGCATTTT. Translated: CASSRDRGQPQHF.